The 10 T cell receptor beta chains presented below share a single source sample, sequenced in a study of T cells in Graves' hyperthyroidism and ophthalmopathy. TCR beta CDR3 regions were amplified from RNA transcripts. The HTBI set primed first-round TCR CDR3 RT-PCR. TCRdb used MiXCR to reprocess the multiplex PCR reads, holding one entry per CDR3 protein. Here the sample spans some 510,000 distinct CDR3 sequences, roughly 50% being singletons. The sample was peripheral blood or thyroid tissue (not recorded which). The receptors were sampled from a woman in her late teens or twenties with Graves' hyperthyroidism.

The sample holds many counts of this clonotype. This chain joins TRBV2 and TRBJ1-1; a possible D gene is TRBD1 (5 bases). Per germline, CDR1 SNHLY and CDR2 FYNNEI. Trimming stripped 2 bases from V and 1 base from J, with 8 bases between. The CDR3 consists of 14 residues. For the CDR3, the DNA is TGTGCCAGCAGTGAAATGGGGCGGAACACTGAAGCTTTCTTT. This encodes CASSEMGRNTEAFF.

The V gene is TRBV6-5, the J gene TRBJ1-6; D not certain. This CDR3 spans 13 amino acids. The germline V and J ends were trimmed by 7 bases and 10 bases, with 14 bases remaining between them. Germline CDR1 is MNHEY and CDR2 is SVGAGI. CDR3 bases: TGTGCCAGCAAGAACAGCCAGGCCTCACCCCTCCACTTT. This sequence encodes CASKNSQASPLHF.

The CDR3 here is CASSQNGRAFGELFF. The CDR3 region has the DNA TGCGCCAGCAGCCAAAACGGGAGGGCTTTCGGGGAGCTGTTTTTT. This chain connects TRBV4-1 to TRBJ2-2; TRBD2 matches 8 bases. The CDR3 extends over 15 amino acids. Per the germline V gene, CDR1 is MGHRA and CDR2 is YSYEKL. Trimming took 2 bases from V and 7 from J; bases not matched to a gene: 6.

For the CDR3, the DNA is TGTGCCACCAGCAGAGATCCGGCGGGAGGGCCTGAGACCCAGCATTTT. It encodes CATSRDPAGGPETQHF. The rearrangement uses TRBV15 and TRBJ1-5; D call uncertain. The CDR3 extends over 16 amino acids. With 0 bases removed from V and 11 bases from J, the gap between germline ends came to 20 bases. The germline V gene has CDR1 LNHNV and CDR2 YYDKDF (reference sequence).

This clonotype has a count of ten or more. V is TRBV24-1 and J is TRBJ1-5, with 8 bases fitting TRBD1. Per the germline V gene, CDR1 is KGHDR and CDR2 is SFDVKD. Losses at the gene ends were 4 bases for V and 1 base for J; bases not matched to a gene: 5. This CDR3 spans 16 amino acids. The DNA for the CDR3 is TGTGCCACCAGTGACCCGACAGGGGACAGCAATCAGCCCCAGCATTTT. Its protein is CATSDPTGDSNQPQHF.

V usage is TRBV7-8 and J usage is TRBJ2-7; D unclear. Germline CDR1 and CDR2: SGHVS and FQNEAQ. The CDR3 has 14 amino acids. Trimming left V 3 bases short and J 2 bases short, with 11 bases between. The CDR3 loop reads CASSLSSAAYEQYF. CDR3 DNA sequence: TGTGCCAGCAGCTTGAGCAGTGCAGCCTACGAGCAGTACTTC.

As regards this clonotype: A read error may account for a junction end that differs from germline. The rearrangement links TRBV7-2 to TRBJ1-2, with TRBD1 identical over 9 bases. This CDR3 is built from 17 residues. Germline values: CDR1 SGHTA, CDR2 FQGNSA. The CDR3 is CASGLDRYRDRDDGYTF. In DNA form, the CDR3 reads TGTGCCAGCGGCTTAGATAGGTATCGGGACAGGGACGATGGCTACACCTTC.

This rearrangement joins TRBV29-1 to TRBJ1-2; 9 nucleotides line up with TRBD1. The CDR3 is 12 residues long. Germline V gene data show CDR1 as SQVTM and CDR2 as ANQGSEA. CDR3 loop: CSEGQGGYGYTF. In nucleotides, the CDR3 is TGCAGTGAGGGACAGGGAGGCTATGGCTACACCTTC.

The rearrangement uses TRBV25-1 and TRBJ2-7; 9 positions match TRBD1. This CDR3 spans 14 amino acids. The V and J ends lost 8 bases and 0 bases, in that order; junction bases with no gene match: 5. The V gene's germline CDR1 is MGHDK and CDR2 SYGVNS. CDR3 DNA sequence: TGTGCCAGCGGGACAGGGCCTAACTCCTACGAGCAGTACTTC. It translates to CASGTGPNSYEQYF.

This sequence joins TRBV7-2 and TRBJ1-3, with unresolved D. V gave up 5 bases and J gave up 9 bases, with 17 bases separating them. This CDR3 spans 14 amino acids. Germline V gene sequence: CDR1 SGHTA, CDR2 FQGNSA. Written as DNA, the CDR3 is TGTGCCAGCAGCCTCCAAGCCCCACGAAGCACCATATATTTT. The encoded protein is CASSLQAPRSTIYF.